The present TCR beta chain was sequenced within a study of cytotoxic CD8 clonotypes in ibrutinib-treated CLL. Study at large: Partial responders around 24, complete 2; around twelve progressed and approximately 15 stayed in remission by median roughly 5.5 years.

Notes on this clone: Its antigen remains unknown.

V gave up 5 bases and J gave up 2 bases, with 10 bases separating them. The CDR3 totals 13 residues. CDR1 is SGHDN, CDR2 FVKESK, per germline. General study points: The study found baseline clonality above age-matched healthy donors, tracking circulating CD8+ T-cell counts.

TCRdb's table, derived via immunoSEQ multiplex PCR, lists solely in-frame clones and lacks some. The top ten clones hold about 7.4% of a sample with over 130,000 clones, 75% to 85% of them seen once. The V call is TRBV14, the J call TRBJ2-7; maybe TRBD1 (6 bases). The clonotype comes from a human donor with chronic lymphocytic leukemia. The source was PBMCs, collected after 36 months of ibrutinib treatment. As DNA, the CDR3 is TGTGCCAGCAGCGCCCAGGGGCCCTACGAGCAGTACTTC. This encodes CASSAQGPYEQYF. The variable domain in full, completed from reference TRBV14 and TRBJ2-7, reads EAGVTQFPSHSVIEKGQTVTLRCDPISGHDNLYWYRRVMGKEIKFLLHFVKESKQDESGMPNNRFLAERTGGTYSTLKVQPAELEDSGVYFCASSAQGPYEQYFGPGTRLTVT.